This note documents a single T cell receptor (beta chain) sequence. The CDR3 is 17 amino acids. Germline-derived CDR1 and CDR2 are SGHNT and YYREEE (reference sequence). Deletions cut 2 bases from V and 1 base from J, with 18 bases between. Repertoires were generated with immunoSEQ multiplex PCR, while TCRdb's copy carries only in-frame clones and drops some. The sample consists of more than 550,000 clones, around 87% of them appearing once. These data belong to a study of shared T cell receptors in the human thymus. This same sample was also taken into another study, of human thymus T cells. Per that study: It was healthy Finnish infants having corrective surgery for congenital heart defects who were the donors.

The sequenced material came from thymocytes. This chain links TRBV5-4 with TRBJ1-2; D is unresolved. The receptor was isolated from a boy under two years old with a congenital heart defect. The CDR3 spells CASSFGKVSTINYGYTF. In DNA form, the CDR3 reads TGTGCCAGCAGCTTCGGGAAAGTCTCGACTATTAACTATGGCTACACCTTC.